The entry that follows covers one TCR beta chain sequence. What it recognizes is unknown. Primers: 60 Vbeta forward and 13 Jbeta reverse. Measured with immunoSEQ multiplex PCR; TCRdb has only the in-frame clones, and not every one. This repertoire shows around 68,000 clones, about 85% found once; its top ten account for approximately 11%. This entry belongs to a study of cytomegalovirus exposure and HLA in healthy donors. Study outcomes and limitations: Links to common viral pathogens appeared, in a later analysis, for several of the most significant clusters. Among TCR beta chains, those listed as cytomegalovirus-associated numbered 164. Association with HLA alleles at 0.05 false discovery rate was found for around 17,000 TCR beta sequences in a later analysis.

The sequenced material came from PBMCs. The clonotype was recovered from a female donor in good health and CMV-seronegative.

CDR3 in DNA: TGTGCCAGCAGTGGAGCGGGGGGAACAGATACGCAGTATTTT. Residues: CASSGAGGTDTQYF. The chain employs TRBV6-4 and TRBJ2-3; the match to TRBD2 covers 9 bases. Germline loops: CDR1 MRHNA, CDR2 SNTAGT. This CDR3 has 14 residues. V was pared by 4 bases and J by 3 bases, with 2 bases of the junction left unmatched.